The next 23 T cell receptor beta chains were all read from a single sample in a study of T cells in Graves' hyperthyroidism and ophthalmopathy. Amplification yielded TCR beta CDR3 regions, with RNA transcripts as the source. A set of HTBI primers served as the primers for a first-round RT-PCR of the TCR CDR3. TCRdb re-derived calls from the multiplex PCR reads in MiXCR, one entry per CDR3 protein. This table holds about 640,000 distinct CDR3 sequences, 20% found once. Material: blood. Every receptor here comes from a man aged 25 to 40 with Graves' ophthalmopathy.

A note on this clonotype: One end of the junction does not line up with germline, which may come from a read error. V is TRBV10-3 and J is TRBJ2-7; TRBD1 is a possible D gene (6 bases). There are 13 residues in the CDR3. Germline-derived CDR1 and CDR2 are ENHRY and SYGVKD. CDR3 in amino acids: CASSDRLYYEQYF. In nucleotides, the CDR3 is TGTGCCAGCAGTGACAGGCTATACTACGAGCAGTACTTC.

The V call is TRBV2, the J call TRBJ1-2; unclear D gene. Germline lookup yields CDR1 SNHLY and CDR2 FYNNEI. The CDR3 runs 12 residues. Trimming pared 4 bases from V and 7 bases from J, leaving 10 bases between. The CDR3 is CASSGIGSGYTF. The DNA for the CDR3 is TGTGCCAGCAGTGGAATTGGCAGTGGCTACACCTTC. Full variable domain (missing parts from reference TRBV2 and TRBJ1-2): EPEVTQTPSHQVTQMGQEVILRCVPISNHLYFYWYRQILGQKVEFLVSFYNNEISEKSEIFDDQFSVERPDGSNFTLKIRSTKLEDSAMYFCASSGIGSGYTFGSGTRLTVV.

This clonotype was observed a few times. The CDR3 reads CASSLYGFRQPQHF. Written as DNA, the CDR3 is TGTGCCAGCAGTTTATATGGGTTCCGACAGCCCCAGCATTTT. The chain uses TRBV27 and TRBJ1-5; D uncertain. Trimming took 1 base from V and 7 from J, leaving 11 bases between them. Germline V gene data show CDR1 as MNHEY and CDR2 as SMNVEV (reference sequence). The CDR3 totals 14 residues.

The chain is built from TRBV9 and TRBJ2-3, with D possibly called TRBD1 or TRBD2 (5 bases each). Trimming stripped 2 bases from V and 7 bases from J, with 17 bases between. The CDR3 spans 15 residues. Germline assignment: CDR1 SGDLS and CDR2 YYNGEE. CDR3 bases: TGTGCCAGCAGCGTCGGGACGGCTAAGAGGTATACGCAGTATTTT. This encodes CASSVGTAKRYTQYF.

This clonotype was recorded at least ten times. The rearrangement uses TRBV7-2 and TRBJ2-7; the match to TRBD2 covers 8 bases. V shed 1 base, J shed 4 bases, and the junction held 3 bases outside the gene matches. CDR3 length: 14 amino acids. Germline V CDR1 and CDR2: SGHTA, FQGNSA. This CDR3 reads CASSLVAGWYEQYF. The CDR3 bases are TGTGCCAGCAGCTTAGTAGCGGGATGGTACGAGCAGTACTTC. The variable domain in full, with the rest retrieved from reference TRBV7-2 and TRBJ2-7, is GAGVSQSPSNKVTEKGKDVELRCDPISGHTALYWYRQSLGQGLEFLIYFQGNSAPDKSGLPSDRFSAERTGGSVSTLTIQRTQQEDSAVYLCASSLVAGWYEQYFGPGTRLTVT.

This clonotype occurred a few times. This chain joins TRBV28 and TRBJ2-7, with TRBD1 matching over 7 bases. Germline V gene sequence: CDR1 MDHEN, CDR2 SYDVKM. The CDR3 runs 15 residues. V was pared by 4 bases and J by 1 base, with 7 bases of the junction left unmatched. The CDR3 spells CASSSTGRYSYEQYF. Here the CDR3 DNA reads TGTGCCAGCAGTTCGACAGGGCGGTATTCCTACGAGCAGTACTTC. Together with reference TRBV28 and TRBJ2-7, the CDR3 gives the full variable domain: DVKVTQSSRYLVKRTGEKVFLECVQDMDHENMFWYRQDPGLGLRLIYFSYDVKMKEKGDIPEGYSVSREKKERFSLILESASTNQTSMYLCASSSTGRYSYEQYFGPGTRLTVT.

This clonotype turned up a few times. The chain joins TRBV9 to TRBJ2-1; D unclear. CDR3 length: 14 residues. The V and J ends lost 1 base and 0 bases respectively, with 5 bases between them. CDR1 is SGDLS, CDR2 YYNGEE, per germline. This chain's CDR3 is CASSVSGSYNEQFF. CDR3 sequence (DNA): TGTGCCAGCAGCGTATCTGGCTCCTACAATGAGCAGTTCTTC.

This clonotype was counted only a few times. The rearrangement joins TRBV24-1 to TRBJ2-1; 7 bases are shared with TRBD2. The CDR3 loop spans 15 amino acids. V gave up 3 bases and J gave up 5 bases; unmatched junction bases: 6. Germline V gene lookup returns CDR1 KGHDR and CDR2 SFDVKD. CDR3 DNA sequence: TGTGCCACCAGTGATCGCGGGAGCGGGCACAATGAGCAGTTCTTC. Its protein is CATSDRGSGHNEQFF.

This chain joins TRBV11-1 and TRBJ1-3; no clear D. Trimming took 2 bases from V and 0 from J, leaving 8 bases between them. The CDR3 has 15 residues. Germline loops: CDR1 SGHAT, CDR2 FQDESV (reference sequence). Written as DNA, the CDR3 is TGTGCCAGCAGCTTACTTCAACCCTCTGGAAACACCATATATTTT. Translation: CASSLLQPSGNTIYF.

In nucleotides, the CDR3 is TGTGCCAGCAGCGTAGATTTCGGAGGGGGTAATGAAAAACTGTTTTTT. It translates to CASSVDFGGGNEKLFF. The V and J genes are TRBV9 and TRBJ1-4, with a possible D match to TRBD1 (6 bases). CDR1 and CDR2 from the germline V gene are SGDLS and YYNGEE. The CDR3 has 16 amino acids. V shed 0 bases and J shed 4 bases, with 13 bases lying between them.

This sequence joins TRBV3-1 and TRBJ2-7; 7 bases agree with TRBD1. Losses at the gene ends were 6 bases for V and 2 bases for J; bases not matched to a gene: 7. This CDR3 region has 14 residues. CDR1 is LGHDT, CDR2 YNNKEL, per germline (reference sequence). The CDR3 coding sequence is TGTGCCAGCAGACGACAGGGATCGACCTACGAGCAGTACTTC. This sequence encodes CASRRQGSTYEQYF.

The chain links TRBV12-3 or TRBV12-4 to TRBJ2-2; 7 bases are a match to TRBD2. V was clipped by 3 bases and J by 3 bases; unmatched bases: 13. The CDR3 totals 18 residues. CDR3 protein: CASSFSVSGKRDTGELFF. CDR3 sequence (DNA): TGTGCCAGCAGTTTCTCAGTGAGCGGGAAAAGGGACACCGGGGAGCTGTTTTTT.

The chain has TRBV20-1 and TRBJ1-5; TRBD1 agrees at 7 bases. J was trimmed by 3 bases and V by 6 bases; bases with no gene match: 8. The CDR3 length is 14 residues. From germline, CDR1 is DFQATT and CDR2 SNEGSKA (reference sequence). Here the CDR3 reads CSARKGQHNQPQHF. The CDR3 bases are TGCAGTGCACGGAAGGGACAGCACAATCAGCCCCAGCATTTT.

In this sample, this clonotype turned up many times. The CDR3 region is CASSQRSHYEQYF. CDR3 sequence (DNA): TGTGCCAGCAGCCAAAGGTCGCATTACGAGCAGTACTTC. The rearrangement joins TRBV7-9 to TRBJ2-7, with unresolved D. V was cut by 5 bases and J by 4 bases, with 12 bases left in between. This CDR3 has 13 amino acids. Germline lookup yields CDR1 SEHNR and CDR2 FQNEAQ (reference sequence).

This chain uses TRBV6-1 with TRBJ2-2; weak D call: TRBD1 (6 bases). The germline V and J ends were trimmed by 11 bases and 5 bases, with 18 bases remaining between them. The germline gives CDR1 MNHNS, CDR2 SASEGT. CDR3 length: 14 amino acids. The CDR3 coding sequence is TGTGCCTATCGACGGGACACCGAGACCGGGGAGCTGTTTTTT. The encoded protein is CAYRRDTETGELFF.

With respect to this clonotype: Being one base from a much bigger clone, this may be a read error. CDR3 bases: TGTGCCACCAGTGAGGGTGGCGGAAACACAGATACGCAGTATTTT. It is translated as CATSEGGGNTDTQYF. The chain has TRBV24-1 and TRBJ2-3; D remains ambiguous. The CDR3 consists of 15 residues. CDR1 is KGHDR, CDR2 SFDVKD, per germline. Trimming shortened V by 4 bases and J by 2 bases, and 12 bases separated the two germline ends.

The chain is built from TRBV6-1 and TRBJ2-7; 7 nucleotides agree with TRBD1. The CDR3 covers 13 residues. J was trimmed by 2 bases and V by 6 bases; bases with no gene match: 4. CDR1 MNHNS and CDR2 SASEGT come from the germline V gene. This CDR3 reads CASSDREAYEQYF. CDR3 nucleotide sequence: TGTGCCAGCAGCGACAGGGAAGCCTACGAGCAGTACTTC.

Comment on this clonotype: Given a much more abundant clone one base away, this may be a read error. The CDR3: CASTQKGGDEQLF. For the CDR3, the DNA is TGCGCCAGCACTCAGAAGGGGGGCGATGAGCAGCTCTTC. The chain couples TRBV5-1 to TRBJ2-1; tentatively, D is TRBD1 or TRBD2 (6 bases each). This CDR3 has 13 residues. Looked up from germline, CDR1 is SGHRS and CDR2 is YFSETQ.

On this clonotype itself: Possible read error: a much larger clone is one base away. J is TRBJ2-3 and V is TRBV28, with D maybe TRBD1 (6 bases). The CDR3 sequence is 15 residues long. Per the germline V gene, CDR1 is MDHEN and CDR2 is SYDVKM. The CDR3 DNA follows: TGTGCCAGCAGTGCCCCCCGGGACAACACAGATACGCGGTATTTT. Translation gives CASSAPRDNTDTRYF.

The chain couples TRBV30 to TRBJ1-3; D remains ambiguous. The CDR3 runs 13 residues. Germline CDR1 is GTSNPN and CDR2 is SVGIG (reference sequence). Trimming cost V 0 bases and J 11 bases, with 14 bases left between them. In DNA, the CDR3 is TGTGCCTGGAGTGTAGCCAGGTTTGACGCCATATATTTT. This sequence encodes CAWSVARFDAIYF. The whole variable domain, remainder taken from reference TRBV30 and TRBJ1-3, is SQTIHQWPATLVQPVGSPLSLECTVEGTSNPNLYWYRQAAGRGLQLLFYSVGIGQISSEVPQNLSASRPQDRQFILSSKKLLLSDSGFYLCAWSVARFDAIYFGEGSWLTVV.

This chain joins TRBV5-1 and TRBJ1-1; a weak D match, TRBD1 (5 bases). This CDR3 is built from 14 residues. V was clipped by 3 bases and J by 0 bases, with 9 bases between them. CDR1 and CDR2 from the germline V gene are SGHRS and YFSETQ. The CDR3 protein is CASSWGEMNTEAFF. CDR3 coding DNA: TGCGCCAGCAGCTGGGGGGAAATGAACACTGAAGCTTTCTTT.

This clonotype was seen many times. This rearrangement joins TRBV5-1 to TRBJ2-1; TRBD1 matches at 7 bases. The CDR3 length is 16 residues. Unmatched junction bases numbered 9, after V lost 4 bases and J lost 2 bases. The V gene's germline CDR1 is SGHRS and CDR2 YFSETQ. In DNA, the CDR3 is TGCGCCAGCAGCGAGAGGACAGGCCTACCCTACAATGAGCAGTTCTTC. Translation gives CASSERTGLPYNEQFF. Full variable domain (rest looked up from reference TRBV5-1 and TRBJ2-1): KAGVTQTPRYLIKTRGQQVTLSCSPISGHRSVSWYQQTPGQGLQFLFEYFSETQRNKGNFPGRFSGRQFSNSRSEMNVSTLELGDSALYLCASSERTGLPYNEQFFGPGTRLTVL.

Many counts were recorded for this clonotype. The chain combines TRBV2 with TRBJ1-4, with 11 bases matching TRBD1. V lost 4 bases to trimming and J lost 0 bases; unmatched junction nucleotides: 7. The germline CDR1 and CDR2 sequences are SNHLY and FYNNEI. The CDR3 covers 18 residues. Here the CDR3 DNA reads TGTGCCAGCAGTGCCCCGGGACAGGGGGTCTCAACTAATGAAAAACTGTTTTTT. Amino acids: CASSAPGQGVSTNEKLFF.